The 17 T cell receptor beta chains below come from one sample, sequenced in a study of shared clonotypes between healthy human individuals. Naive CD8 cells, CD45RO-negative and positively selected for CCR7, excluded terminally differentiated effector memory CD45RA+ cells. Some clones are missing from TCRdb's copy, which holds only in-frame ones; the method was immunoSEQ multiplex PCR. The sample contains around 580,000 clones, 95% to 98% of which appear only once. The material sequenced was naive CD8+ T cells sorted from blood. Every receptor here comes from a man younger than 40 in good health.

Turning to this clone: A read error may produce the germline difference seen at one junction end. The chain has TRBV29-1 and TRBJ2-1; TRBD2 matches at 8 bases. Germline V gives CDR1 SQVTM, CDR2 ANQGSEA. The CDR3 length is 14 residues. The CDR3 protein is CSLWDGRAYSEQFF. DNA of the CDR3: TGCAGCCTGTGGGACGGGAGGGCCTACAGTGAGCAGTTCTTC.

The table lists this clone with a count of one. The chain is built from TRBV11-2 and TRBJ1-3, with unresolved D. Germline-derived CDR1 and CDR2 are SGHAT and FQNNGV. Trimming stripped 5 bases from V and 1 base from J, with 12 bases between. The CDR3 length is 15 residues. The CDR3 region has the DNA TGTGCCAGCAGCCCAACCCGGTCATCTGGAAACACCATATATTTT. Translation gives CASSPTRSSGNTIYF.

V is TRBV6-4 and J is TRBJ2-1; 9 positions agree with TRBD2. The length of the CDR3 is 16 residues. V lost 8 bases, J lost 6 bases, and 14 bases stayed unmatched. Germline V gene sequence: CDR1 MRHNA, CDR2 SNTAGT. The CDR3 DNA follows: TGTGCCAGCCTCCTGCTTAGCGGGAGAGGCTCCAATGAGCAGTTCTTC. Translated, it gives CASLLLSGRGSNEQFF.

V and J are TRBV11-2 and TRBJ2-2; the D is unclear. This CDR3 region has 12 residues. Germline loops: CDR1 SGHAT, CDR2 FQNNGV. V lost 7 bases to trimming and J lost 5 bases, with 8 bases between them. CDR3: CASTPGTGELFF. DNA of the CDR3: TGTGCCAGCACCCCTGGTACCGGGGAGCTGTTTTTT.

The gene calls are TRBV5-1 and TRBJ2-1; no clear D. With 4 bases removed from V and 0 bases from J, the gap between germline ends came to 11 bases. The CDR3 extends over 15 amino acids. Germline CDR1 SGHRS, CDR2 YFSETQ. CDR3 in amino acids: CASSPSPGSYNEQFF. The CDR3 DNA reads TGCGCCAGCAGCCCCTCACCGGGCTCCTACAATGAGCAGTTCTTC.

The V and J genes are TRBV5-5 and TRBJ1-1; D unclear. The CDR3 contains 14 residues. CDR1 is SGHKS and CDR2 is YYEKEE in the germline V gene (reference sequence). Trimming stripped 0 bases from V and 2 bases from J, with 8 bases between. DNA of the CDR3: TGTGCCAGCAGCTTGGTGGTATCTAACACTGAAGCTTTCTTT. Translated: CASSLVVSNTEAFF.

The chain employs TRBV28 and TRBJ1-2; no firm D call. Trimming pared 4 bases from V and 3 bases from J, leaving 12 bases between. CDR1 is MDHEN, CDR2 SYDVKM, per germline. This CDR3 spans 14 amino acids. The CDR3 here is CASSSWEKDYGYTF. The CDR3 DNA reads as TGTGCCAGCAGTTCGTGGGAGAAGGACTATGGCTACACCTTC.

The chain joins TRBV5-6 to TRBJ2-1, with 7 nucleotides matching TRBD1. The CDR3 loop spans 14 amino acids. Germline CDR1 and CDR2: SGHDT and YYEEEE. The ends lost 0 bases at V and 7 bases at J; junction bases unmatched: 4. The CDR3 DNA is TGTGCCAGCAGCTTGGGACAGGGAAGGAATGAGCAGTTCTTC. Translating gives CASSLGQGRNEQFF.

This sequence joins TRBV7-9 and TRBJ2-7; D unclear. Germline CDR1 and CDR2: SEHNR and FQNEAQ (reference sequence). V gave up 5 bases and J gave up 6 bases, with 26 bases separating them. The CDR3 has 17 residues. The CDR3: CASSHNPSLVENREQYF. In nucleotides, the CDR3 is TGTGCCAGCAGCCACAATCCAAGCCTGGTCGAGAATCGCGAGCAGTACTTC.

The rearrangement uses TRBV5-1 and TRBJ1-3; no firm D call. V was cut by 0 bases and J by 2 bases, with 6 bases left in between. The CDR3 has 14 residues. Germline lookup yields CDR1 SGHRS and CDR2 YFSETQ. CDR3 coding DNA: TGCGCCAGCAGCTTGGGTGGACCTGGAAACACCATATATTTT. It translates to CASSLGGPGNTIYF.

As regards this clone: Other DNA sequences in the same sample also yield this CDR3. The rearrangement joins TRBV7-9 to TRBJ2-3, with D uncertain. Germline V gives CDR1 SEHNR, CDR2 FQNEAQ (reference sequence). There are 13 residues in the CDR3. V lost 0 bases to trimming and J lost 6 bases, with 7 bases between them. The CDR3 loop is CASSLALGDTQYF. Here the CDR3 DNA reads TGTGCCAGCAGCTTAGCGCTGGGGGATACGCAGTATTTT.

The chain joins TRBV21-1 to TRBJ2-1. TRBV21-1 is marked as a pseudogene. The CDR3 spans 16 residues. CDR3 residues: CASSKSGGLRCNEQFF. The CDR3 nucleotides are TGTGCCAGCAGCAAGTCCGGGGGCCTACGTTGCAATGAGCAGTTCTTC.

The rearrangement uses TRBV7-8 and TRBJ2-1, with 7 nucleotides matching TRBD2. The CDR3 sequence is 14 residues long. V gave up 4 bases and J gave up 8 bases; unmatched junction bases: 8. The germline V gene encodes CDR1 SGHVS and CDR2 FQNEAQ. In nucleotides, the CDR3 is TGTGCCAGCAGCTCTTCGGGAGGCGTCTATGAGCAGTTCTTC. Its translation is CASSSSGGVYEQFF.

The chain carries TRBV5-1 and TRBJ1-2; 9 bases are a match to TRBD1. With 4 bases clipped from V and 1 base from J, the junction kept 8 bases outside the gene matches. Germline V gene data show CDR1 as SGHRS and CDR2 as YFSETQ. The CDR3 runs to 16 residues. The CDR3 loop reads CASSPPGTGLNYGYTF. CDR3 coding DNA: TGCGCCAGCAGCCCCCCCGGGACAGGGCTTAACTATGGCTACACCTTC.

This clone occurred once. The genes are TRBV7-8 and TRBJ1-4; TRBD1 aligns across 8 bases. The CDR3 spans 12 residues. Germline CDR1 and CDR2: SGHVS and FQNEAQ. V lost 1 base, J lost 17 bases, and 6 bases stayed unmatched. The CDR3 region has the DNA TGTGCCAGCAGCTTAGATGGGGACAGGCCCTTTTTT. Translating it yields CASSLDGDRPFF.

The table lists this clone with a count of one. V gene TRBV27 combines with J gene TRBJ2-7; 7 bases are shared with TRBD1. This CDR3 is 16 amino acids long. The V gene's germline CDR1 is MNHEY and CDR2 SMNVEV (reference sequence). The V segment lost 4 bases and the J segment 1 base; nucleotides outside the gene matches: 10. CDR3 protein: CASSSIGTEYSYEQYF. CDR3 nucleotides: TGTGCCAGCAGTTCAATAGGGACAGAGTATTCCTACGAGCAGTACTTC.

V is TRBV14 and J is TRBJ2-1; D is undetermined. The CDR3 extends over 13 amino acids. Germline V gene lookup returns CDR1 SGHDN and CDR2 FVKESK. Trimming stripped 0 bases from V and 8 bases from J, with 8 bases between. As DNA, the CDR3 is TGTGCCAGCAGCCAAGAATCGGCGGATGAGCAGTTCTTC. This codes for CASSQESADEQFF.